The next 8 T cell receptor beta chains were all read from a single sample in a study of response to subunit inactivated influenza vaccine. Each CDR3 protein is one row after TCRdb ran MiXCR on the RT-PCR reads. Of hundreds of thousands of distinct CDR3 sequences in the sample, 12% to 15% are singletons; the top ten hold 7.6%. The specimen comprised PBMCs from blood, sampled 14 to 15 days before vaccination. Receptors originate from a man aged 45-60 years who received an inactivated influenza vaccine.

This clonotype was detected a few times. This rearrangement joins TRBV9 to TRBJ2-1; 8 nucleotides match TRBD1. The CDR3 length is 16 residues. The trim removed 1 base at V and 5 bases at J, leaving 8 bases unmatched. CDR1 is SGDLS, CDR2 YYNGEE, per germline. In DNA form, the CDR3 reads TGTGCCAGCAGCGTATCTACAGGGGGTGTCCACAATGAGCAGTTCTTC. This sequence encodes CASSVSTGGVHNEQFF.

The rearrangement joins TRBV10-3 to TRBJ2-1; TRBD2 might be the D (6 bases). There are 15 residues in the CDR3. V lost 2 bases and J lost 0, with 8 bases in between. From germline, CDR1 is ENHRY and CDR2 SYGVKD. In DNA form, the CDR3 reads TGTGCCATCAGTGAGCGGCGGGGCTCCTACAATGAGCAGTTCTTC. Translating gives CAISERRGSYNEQFF.

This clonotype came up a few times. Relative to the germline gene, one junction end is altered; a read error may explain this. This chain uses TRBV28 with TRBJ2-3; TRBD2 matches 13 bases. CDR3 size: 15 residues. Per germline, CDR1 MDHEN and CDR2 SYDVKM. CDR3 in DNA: TGTACCAGCAGCGGACTAGCGGGAGTAGGAGATACGCAGTATTTT. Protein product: CTSSGLAGVGDTQYF.

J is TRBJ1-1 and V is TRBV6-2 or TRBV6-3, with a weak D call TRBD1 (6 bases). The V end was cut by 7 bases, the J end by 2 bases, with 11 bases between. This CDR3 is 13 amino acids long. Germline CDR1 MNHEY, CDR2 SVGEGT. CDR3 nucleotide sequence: TGTGCCAGCACCAAACAGGGTAACACTGAAGCTTTCTTT. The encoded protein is CASTKQGNTEAFF.

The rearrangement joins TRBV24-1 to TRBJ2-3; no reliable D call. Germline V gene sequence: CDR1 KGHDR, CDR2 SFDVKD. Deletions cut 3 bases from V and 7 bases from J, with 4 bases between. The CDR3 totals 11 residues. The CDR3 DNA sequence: TGTGCCACCAGTGATCTTTATACGCAGTATTTT. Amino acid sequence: CATSDLYTQYF.

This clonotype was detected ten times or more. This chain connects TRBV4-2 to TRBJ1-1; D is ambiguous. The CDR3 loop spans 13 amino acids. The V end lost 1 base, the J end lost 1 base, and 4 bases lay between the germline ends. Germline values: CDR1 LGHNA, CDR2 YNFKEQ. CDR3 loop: CASSQGSNTEAFF. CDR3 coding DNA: TGTGCCAGCAGCCAAGGGTCGAACACTGAAGCTTTCTTT.

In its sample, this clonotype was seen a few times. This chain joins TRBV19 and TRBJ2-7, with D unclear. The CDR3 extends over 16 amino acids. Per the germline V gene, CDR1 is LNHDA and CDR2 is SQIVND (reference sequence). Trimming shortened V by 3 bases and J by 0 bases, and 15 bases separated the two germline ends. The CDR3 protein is CASSIGVMAGSYEQYF. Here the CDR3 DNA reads TGTGCCAGTAGTATTGGGGTAATGGCTGGCTCCTACGAGCAGTACTTC.

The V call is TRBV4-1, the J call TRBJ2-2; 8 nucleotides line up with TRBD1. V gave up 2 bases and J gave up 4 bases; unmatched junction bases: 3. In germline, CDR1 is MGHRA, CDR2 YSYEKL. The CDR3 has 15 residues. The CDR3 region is CASSQNTGGTGELFF. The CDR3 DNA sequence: TGCGCCAGCAGCCAAAATACAGGGGGCACCGGGGAGCTGTTTTTT.